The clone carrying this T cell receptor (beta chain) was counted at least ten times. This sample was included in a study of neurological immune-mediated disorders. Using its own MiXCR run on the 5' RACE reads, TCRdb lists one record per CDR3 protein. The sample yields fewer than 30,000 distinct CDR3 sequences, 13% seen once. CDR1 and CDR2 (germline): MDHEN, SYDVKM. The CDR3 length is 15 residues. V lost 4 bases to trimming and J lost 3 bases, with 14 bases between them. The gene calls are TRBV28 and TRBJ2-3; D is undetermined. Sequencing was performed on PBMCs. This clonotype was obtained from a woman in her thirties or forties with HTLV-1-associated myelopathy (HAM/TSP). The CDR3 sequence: CASSSPTALTDTQYF. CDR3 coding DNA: TGTGCCAGCAGTTCGCCGACCGCTCTGACAGATACGCAGTATTTT.